A selection of T cell receptor beta chains follows, all from one sample in a study of vaccination and CD4 T cells after COVID-19. Each CDR3 protein gets one entry after TCRdb re-called the PCR reads with MiXCR. The repertoire has about 6,600 distinct CDR3 sequences, just under 50% of them found once; the top ten carry 50% to 65%. Antigens for these TCRs are unknown. Sequenced: CD4+ T cells from blood, cultured in vitro. These TCRs come from a human donor in good health. Each CDR3 is given with its conserved first and last residue. The D gene is left open where the match is weak. Not all rows give a size; the values are once, few, many and, for expanded clones, a class.

clone_size j_call d_call v_call cdr3_aa cdr3_nt
NA TRBJ1-6 NA TRBV6-5 CASSYQPVPLALHF TGTGCCAGCAGTTACCAGCCTGTCCCACTCGCCCTCCACTTT
NA TRBJ2-6 NA TRBV19 CASSSSVVLSGANVLTF TGTGCCAGTAGTAGCTCAGTAGTCCTCTCTGGGGCCAACGTCCTGACTTTC
few TRBJ1-5 NA TRBV6-2/TRBV6-3 CASGGFTGSNQPQHF TGTGCCAGCGGGGGATTTACCGGGAGCAATCAGCCCCAGCATTTT
NA TRBJ2-1 NA TRBV12-3/TRBV12-4 CASSWESNEQFF TGTGCCAGCAGCTGGGAGTCCAATGAGCAGTTCTTC
few TRBJ2-3 TRBD2 TRBV6-2/TRBV6-3 CASTLRERGVVGDTQYF TGTGCCAGCACCCTCAGAGAGCGGGGGGTAGTTGGAGATACGCAGTATTTT
NA TRBJ2-5 NA TRBV6-5 CASSYSMRGQETQYF TGTGCCAGTAGTTACTCGATGAGGGGACAAGAGACCCAGTACTTC
NA TRBJ2-5 NA TRBV5-1 CASRWEQGQETQYF TGCGCCAGCAGGTGGGAACAGGGCCAAGAGACCCAGTACTTC
NA TRBJ2-5 TRBD2 TRBV28 CASSRPTSGQETQYF TGTGCCAGCAGTCGCCCGACTAGCGGACAAGAGACCCAGTACTTC
NA TRBJ1-2 NA TRBV19 CASSFHGLLYGYTF TGTGCCAGTAGTTTCCACGGGCTACTCTATGGCTACACCTTC
few TRBJ1-2 NA TRBV18 CASSPEGHFYGYTF TGTGCCAGCTCACCCGAAGGACATTTCTATGGCTACACCTTC
once TRBJ1-2 NA TRBV11-2 CASSSVRDRSPYGYTF TGTGCCAGCAGCTCCGTGCGAGACCGCTCGCCTTATGGCTACACCTTC
medium-sized TRBJ1-2 TRBD1 TRBV11-2 CASSSIDLTGKPPNYGYTF TGTGCCAGCAGCTCAATCGACCTGACAGGGAAGCCCCCTAACTATGGCTACACCTTC
few TRBJ1-2 TRBD1 TRBV6-4 CASSSWTGGYGYTF TGTGCCAGCAGTTCGTGGACAGGTGGATATGGCTACACCTTC
NA TRBJ1-1 TRBD1 TRBV7-6 CASSLAPGGTEAFF TGTGCCAGCAGCTTAGCCCCAGGGGGCACTGAAGCTTTCTTT
NA TRBJ2-1 NA TRBV11-2 CASRSIKGGHEQFF TGTGCCAGCAGGTCCATAAAGGGCGGGCATGAGCAGTTCTTC
few TRBJ2-2 TRBD2 TRBV28 CASSLSGGGATGELFF TGTGCCAGCAGTCTTTCTGGCGGGGGGGCCACCGGGGAGCTGTTTTTT
NA TRBJ2-3 TRBD1 TRBV28 CASGGTGYTDTQYF TGTGCCAGCGGAGGGACAGGTTACACAGATACGCAGTATTTT
few TRBJ2-5 NA TRBV7-7 CASSSEHRPQETQYF TGTGCCAGCAGCTCAGAACACCGGCCCCAAGAGACCCAGTACTTC
NA TRBJ1-2 NA TRBV20-1 CSASPSGQGNYGYTF TGCAGTGCTAGCCCCAGTGGCCAGGGGAACTATGGCTACACCTTC
large TRBJ1-1 NA TRBV11-2 CASSLSVSLQGQGAFF TGTGCCAGCAGCTTATCGGTCAGTCTTCAGGGGCAGGGAGCTTTCTTT
NA TRBJ2-3 NA TRBV2 CASSEWGRDTQYF TGTGCCAGCAGTGAGTGGGGGAGGGATACGCAGTATTTT
NA TRBJ1-4 NA TRBV6-1 CASLPSDEKLFF TGTGCCAGCCTACCCTCTGATGAAAAACTGTTTTTT
NA TRBJ2-4 NA TRBV20-1 CSAISGVGAKNIQYF TGCAGTGCTATCTCGGGGGTGGGGGCCAAAAACATTCAGTACTTC
few TRBJ1-2 NA TRBV19 CASSASGGYGYTF TGTGCCAGTAGTGCGTCCGGGGGTTATGGCTACACCTTC
NA TRBJ2-4 NA TRBV9 CASSVDGGHGNIQYF TGTGCCAGCAGCGTAGATGGGGGCCACGGAAACATTCAGTACTTC
NA TRBJ2-5 NA TRBV15 CATEPGGQETQYF TGTGCCACCGAACCCGGGGGCCAAGAGACCCAGTACTTC
few TRBJ2-3 TRBD1 TRBV6-1 CASSAGQGVPSGATDTQYF TGTGCCAGCAGTGCGGGACAGGGGGTTCCTAGCGGGGCTACAGATACGCAGTATTTT
NA TRBJ2-3 NA TRBV12-3/TRBV12-4 CASSSNRQAGTQYF TGTGCCAGCAGTTCGAATAGGCAGGCAGGTACGCAGTATTTT
few TRBJ1-2 NA TRBV30 CAWDSPNYGYTF TGTGCCTGGGACAGCCCTAACTATGGCTACACCTTC
NA TRBJ2-5 TRBD2 TRBV20-1 CSAKLAVNQETQYF TGCAGTGCTAAACTAGCGGTCAACCAAGAGACCCAGTACTTC
few TRBJ1-2 NA TRBV19 CASSRGGGYTF TGTGCCAGTAGCCGAGGGGGAGGCTACACCTTC
NA TRBJ1-2 NA TRBV6-5 CASSYREGAEGGYTF TGTGCCAGCAGTTACCGGGAAGGGGCTGAAGGAGGCTACACCTTC
NA TRBJ2-7 NA TRBV12-3/TRBV12-4 CASSLAGGRKQYF TGTGCCAGCAGTTTAGCGGGGGGTCGCAAGCAGTACTTC
NA TRBJ2-2 TRBD1 TRBV28 CASTEGQGSFIGAGELFF TGTGCCAGCACGGAGGGACAGGGTTCGTTCATCGGAGCCGGGGAGCTGTTTTTT
NA TRBJ1-4 NA TRBV7-9 CASSIETGAEEKLFF TGTGCCAGCAGCATAGAGACGGGCGCGGAGGAAAAACTGTTTTTT
NA TRBJ1-2 NA TRBV7-2 CASSPIGGTNYGYTF TGTGCCAGCAGCCCAATAGGCGGAACTAACTATGGCTACACCTTC
NA TRBJ1-1 NA TRBV7-9 CASSPSTGFTEAFF TGTGCCAGCAGCCCATCAACAGGATTCACTGAAGCTTTCTTT
NA TRBJ1-1 NA TRBV6-5 CASSYDGGETEAFF TGTGCCAGCAGTTACGACGGGGGGGAGACTGAAGCTTTCTTT
NA TRBJ2-3 TRBD2 TRBV7-2 CASSFTPGGGALTDTQYF TGTGCCAGCAGCTTTACGCCTGGGGGGGGAGCTTTGACAGATACGCAGTATTTT
NA TRBJ1-6 NA TRBV12-3/TRBV12-4 CASSPGVVGSPLHF TGTGCCAGCAGCCCCGGGGTTGTCGGTTCACCCCTCCACTTT
once TRBJ1-1 TRBD1 TRBV11-2 CASSRGQPNTEAFF TGTGCCAGCAGCCGGGGACAGCCGAACACTGAAGCTTTCTTT
few TRBJ2-7 NA TRBV20-1 CSANPLARNYEQYF TGCAGTGCTAATCCCCTAGCGCGAAACTACGAGCAGTACTTC
NA TRBJ1-2 NA TRBV6-1 CASRPIGGFHGYTF TGTGCCAGCAGGCCGATCGGGGGCTTCCATGGCTACACCTTC
NA TRBJ1-6 NA TRBV3-1 CASSQTASSYNSPLHF TGTGCCAGCAGCCAGACGGCGAGCTCCTATAATTCACCCCTCCACTTT
few TRBJ2-3 TRBD2 TRBV6-2/TRBV6-3 CASSRGTSGFHTDTQYF TGTGCCAGCAGTAGGGGGACTAGCGGATTTCACACAGATACGCAGTATTTT
NA TRBJ2-7 NA TRBV6-7 CASRIVGSYEQYF TGTGCCAGCAGAATAGTGGGCTCCTACGAGCAGTACTTC
NA TRBJ1-5 NA TRBV15 CATSRVGQWQPQHF TGTGCCACCAGCAGAGTAGGACAGTGGCAACCCCAGCATTTT
NA TRBJ2-1 NA TRBV20-1 CSAGNNNEQFF TGCAGTGCTGGGAACAACAATGAGCAGTTCTTC
NA TRBJ2-7 NA TRBV14 CASSQATAVPGEQYF TGTGCCAGCAGCCAAGCTACTGCCGTCCCGGGGGAGCAGTACTTC